This record looks at one T cell receptor (beta chain) sequence and its context. Its target is unknown. Quantitative 5'-RACE with molecular barcodes produced the TCR beta libraries. MiXCR was run by TCRdb on the 5' RACE reads, yielding one entry per CDR3 protein. The sample yields 300,000 to 400,000 distinct CDR3 sequences, 20% to 25% seen once. This entry comes from a study of CD8 T cells in ankylosing spondylitis. Findings and caveats of the study: Some of the motif variants had earlier been found in reactive arthritis patients' fluid and blood. For ankylosing spondylitis blood, a TCR beta motif of several highly homologous variants appeared characteristic.

Germline CDR1 and CDR2: MDHEN and SYDVKM. The CDR3 has 14 residues. Germline trimming cut 6 bases from V and 6 bases from J; bases unmatched to any gene: 8. The gene calls are TRBV28 and TRBJ2-3; 8 nucleotides line up with TRBD1. The sequence was collected from a male donor with ankylosing spondylitis or in good health (not recorded which). The specimen was blood, either unsorted or a sorted T cell fraction (not recorded which). CDR3 in amino acids: CASRTGQGGDTQYF. The CDR3 DNA follows: TGTGCCAGCAGGACCGGACAGGGAGGTGATACGCAGTATTTT.